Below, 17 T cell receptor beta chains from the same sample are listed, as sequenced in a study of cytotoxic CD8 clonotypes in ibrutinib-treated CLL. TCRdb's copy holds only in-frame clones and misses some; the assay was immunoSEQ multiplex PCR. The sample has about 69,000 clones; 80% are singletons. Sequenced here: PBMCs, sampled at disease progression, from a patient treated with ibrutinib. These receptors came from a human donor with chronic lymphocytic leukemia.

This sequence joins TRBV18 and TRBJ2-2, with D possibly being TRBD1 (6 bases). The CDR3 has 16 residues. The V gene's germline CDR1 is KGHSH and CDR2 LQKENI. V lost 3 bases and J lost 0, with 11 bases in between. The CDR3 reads CASSPKRTANTGELFF. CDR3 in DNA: TGTGCCAGCTCACCGAAGAGGACAGCGAACACCGGGGAGCTGTTTTTT.

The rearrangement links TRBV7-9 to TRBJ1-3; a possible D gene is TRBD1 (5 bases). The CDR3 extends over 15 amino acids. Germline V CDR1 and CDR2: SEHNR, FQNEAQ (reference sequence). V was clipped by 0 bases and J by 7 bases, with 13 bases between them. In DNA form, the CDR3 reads TGTGCCAGCAGCTTAGCGCTGGAGGGGTCTAACACCATATATTTT. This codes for CASSLALEGSNTIYF.

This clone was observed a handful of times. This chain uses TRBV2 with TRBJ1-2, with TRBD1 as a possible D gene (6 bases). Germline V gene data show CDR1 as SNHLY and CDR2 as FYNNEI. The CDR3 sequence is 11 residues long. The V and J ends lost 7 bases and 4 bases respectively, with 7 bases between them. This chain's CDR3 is CASNRVYGYTF. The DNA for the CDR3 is TGTGCCAGCAACAGGGTCTATGGCTACACCTTC.

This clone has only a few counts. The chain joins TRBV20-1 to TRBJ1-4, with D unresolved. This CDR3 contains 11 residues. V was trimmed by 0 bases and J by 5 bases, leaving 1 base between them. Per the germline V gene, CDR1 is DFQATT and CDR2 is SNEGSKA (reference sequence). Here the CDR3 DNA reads TGCAGTGCTAGAGAGAATGAAAAACTGTTTTTT. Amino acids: CSARENEKLFF.

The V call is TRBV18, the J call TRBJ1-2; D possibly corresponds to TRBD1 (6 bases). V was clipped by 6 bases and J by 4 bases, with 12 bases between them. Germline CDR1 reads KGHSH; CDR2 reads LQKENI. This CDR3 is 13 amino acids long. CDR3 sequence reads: CASSRDTSYGYTF. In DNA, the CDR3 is TGTGCCAGCTCTCGGGACACGAGCTATGGCTACACCTTC.

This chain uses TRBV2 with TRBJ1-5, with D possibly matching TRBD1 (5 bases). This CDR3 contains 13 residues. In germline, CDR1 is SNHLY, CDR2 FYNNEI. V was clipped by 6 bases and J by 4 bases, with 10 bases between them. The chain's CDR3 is CASRNQGNQPQHF. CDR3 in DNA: TGTGCCAGCAGGAATCAGGGAAATCAGCCCCAGCATTTT. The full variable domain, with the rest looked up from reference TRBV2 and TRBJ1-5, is EPEVTQTPSHQVTQMGQEVILRCVPISNHLYFYWYRQILGQKVEFLVSFYNNEISEKSEIFDDQFSVERPDGSNFTLKIRSTKLEDSAMYFCASRNQGNQPQHFGDGTRLSIL.

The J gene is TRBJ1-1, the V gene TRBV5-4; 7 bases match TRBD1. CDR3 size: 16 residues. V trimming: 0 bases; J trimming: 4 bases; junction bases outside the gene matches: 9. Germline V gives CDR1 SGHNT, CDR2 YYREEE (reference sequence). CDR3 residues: CASSLGADRVGTEAFF. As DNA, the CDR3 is TGTGCCAGCAGCTTGGGGGCCGACAGGGTCGGCACTGAAGCTTTCTTT.

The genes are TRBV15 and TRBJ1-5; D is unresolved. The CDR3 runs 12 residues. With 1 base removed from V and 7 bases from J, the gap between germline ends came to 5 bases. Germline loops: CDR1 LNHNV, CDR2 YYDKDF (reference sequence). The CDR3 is CATSRVEQPQHF. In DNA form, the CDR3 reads TGTGCCACCAGCAGAGTTGAGCAGCCCCAGCATTTT.

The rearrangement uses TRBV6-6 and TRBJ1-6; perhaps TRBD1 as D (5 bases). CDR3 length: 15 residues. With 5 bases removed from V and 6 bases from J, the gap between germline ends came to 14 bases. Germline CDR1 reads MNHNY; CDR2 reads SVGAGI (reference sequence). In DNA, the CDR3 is TGTGCCAGCAGTCCGATTGGGGGTCGTAATTCACCCCTCCACTTT. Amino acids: CASSPIGGRNSPLHF.

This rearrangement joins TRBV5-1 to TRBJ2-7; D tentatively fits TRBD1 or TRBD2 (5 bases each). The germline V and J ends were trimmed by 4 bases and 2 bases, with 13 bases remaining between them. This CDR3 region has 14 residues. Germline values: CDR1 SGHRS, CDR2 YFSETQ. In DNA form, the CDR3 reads TGCGCCAGCAGCAAGGGGACCGCAGCCTACGAGCAGTACTTC. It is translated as CASSKGTAAYEQYF.

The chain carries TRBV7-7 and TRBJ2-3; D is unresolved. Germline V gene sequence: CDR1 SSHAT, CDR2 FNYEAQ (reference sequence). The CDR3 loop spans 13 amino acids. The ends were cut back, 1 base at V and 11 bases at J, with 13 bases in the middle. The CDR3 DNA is TGTGCCAGCAGCTTAGATCTCTCGACCGAGCAGTATTTT. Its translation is CASSLDLSTEQYF.

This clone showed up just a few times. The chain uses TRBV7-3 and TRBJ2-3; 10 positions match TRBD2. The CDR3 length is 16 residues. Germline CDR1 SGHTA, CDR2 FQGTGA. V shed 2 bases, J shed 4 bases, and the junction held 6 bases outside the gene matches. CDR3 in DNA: TGTGCCAGCAGCTTACTAGCGGGAGTTTCATCAGATACGCAGTATTTT. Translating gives CASSLLAGVSSDTQYF.

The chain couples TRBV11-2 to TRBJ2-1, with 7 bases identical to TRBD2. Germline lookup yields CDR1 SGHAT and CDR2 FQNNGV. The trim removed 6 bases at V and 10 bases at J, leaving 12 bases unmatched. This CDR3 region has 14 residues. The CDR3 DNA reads TGTGCCAGCAGTAGACCGGGGGGATGGAGAGAGCAGTTCTTC. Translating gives CASSRPGGWREQFF.

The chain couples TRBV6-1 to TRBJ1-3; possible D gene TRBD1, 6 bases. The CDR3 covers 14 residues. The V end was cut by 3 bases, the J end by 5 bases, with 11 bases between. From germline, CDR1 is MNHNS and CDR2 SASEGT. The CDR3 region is CASSDLGTRNTIYF. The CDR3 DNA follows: TGTGCCAGCAGTGACCTAGGGACAAGAAACACCATATATTTT.

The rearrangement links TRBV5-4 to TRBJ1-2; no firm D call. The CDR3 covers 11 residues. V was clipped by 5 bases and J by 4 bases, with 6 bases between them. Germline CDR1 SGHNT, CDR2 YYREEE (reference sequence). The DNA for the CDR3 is TGTGCCAGCAGGGACGGCTATGGCTACACCTTC. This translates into CASRDGYGYTF. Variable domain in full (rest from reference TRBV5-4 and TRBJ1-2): ETGVTQSPTHLIKTRGQQVTLRCSSQSGHNTVSWYQQALGQGPQFIFQYYREEENGRGNFPPRFSGLQFPNYSSELNVNALELDDSALYLCASRDGYGYTFGSGTRLTVV.

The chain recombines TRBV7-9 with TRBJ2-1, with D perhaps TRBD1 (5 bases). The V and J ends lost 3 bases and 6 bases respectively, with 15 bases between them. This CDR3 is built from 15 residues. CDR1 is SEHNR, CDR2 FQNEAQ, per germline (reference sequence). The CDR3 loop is CASSLGKGFGNEQFF. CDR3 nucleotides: TGTGCCAGCAGCTTGGGAAAGGGGTTCGGCAATGAGCAGTTCTTC.

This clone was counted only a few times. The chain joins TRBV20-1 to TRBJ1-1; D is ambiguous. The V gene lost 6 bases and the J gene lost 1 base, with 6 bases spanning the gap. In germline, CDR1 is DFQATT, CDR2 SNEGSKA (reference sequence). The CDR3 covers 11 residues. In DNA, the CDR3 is TGCAGTGCAACAACGAACACTGAAGCTTTCTTT. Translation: CSATTNTEAFF.